These 3 T cell receptor beta chains came from one sample sequenced in a study of T cell responses to AZD1222 COVID-19 vaccine. Sequenced by immunoSEQ multiplex PCR; TCRdb stores in-frame clones only, minus some. The profile shows under 70,000 clones, less than 85% of them singletons. The input for sequencing was peripheral blood, taken on day 0 of MenACWY control vaccination. The receptors stem from an adult in good health.

This clone has more than one count but fewer than ten. This chain connects TRBV30 to TRBJ1-2; TRBD1 matches at 10 bases. The J segment lost 9 bases and the V segment lost 5 bases, leaving 12 bases of the junction unmatched. The CDR3 runs to 14 residues. Germline V gene data show CDR1 as GTSNPN and CDR2 as SVGIG (reference sequence). The CDR3 DNA reads TGTGCCTGGTCTCGTGACAGGGGGCAGAGGAGCTACACCTTC. As protein: CAWSRDRGQRSYTF. Complete variable domain (other parts from reference TRBV30 and TRBJ1-2): SQTIHQWPATLVQPVGSPLSLECTVEGTSNPNLYWYRQAAGRGLQLLFYSVGIGQISSEVPQNLSASRPQDRQFILSSKKLLLSDSGFYLCAWSRDRGQRSYTFGSGTRLTVV.

The genes are TRBV30 and TRBJ2-2; unclear D gene. The CDR3 loop spans 14 amino acids. Trimming left V 0 bases short and J 3 bases short, with 8 bases between. Germline CDR1 GTSNPN, CDR2 SVGIG (reference sequence). The CDR3: CAWSVSRYTGELFF. CDR3 in DNA: TGTGCCTGGAGTGTATCCCGATACACCGGGGAGCTGTTTTTT.

This clone was recorded once. The genes are TRBV7-2 and TRBJ1-2; weak D call: TRBD1 (6 bases). CDR1 and CDR2 (germline): SGHTA, FQGNSA. Deletions cut 5 bases from V and 8 bases from J, with 15 bases between. The CDR3 has 13 residues. The CDR3 is CASSPQGSLGYTF. The DNA for the CDR3 is TGTGCCAGCAGCCCACAGGGTTCGCTCGGCTACACCTTC.